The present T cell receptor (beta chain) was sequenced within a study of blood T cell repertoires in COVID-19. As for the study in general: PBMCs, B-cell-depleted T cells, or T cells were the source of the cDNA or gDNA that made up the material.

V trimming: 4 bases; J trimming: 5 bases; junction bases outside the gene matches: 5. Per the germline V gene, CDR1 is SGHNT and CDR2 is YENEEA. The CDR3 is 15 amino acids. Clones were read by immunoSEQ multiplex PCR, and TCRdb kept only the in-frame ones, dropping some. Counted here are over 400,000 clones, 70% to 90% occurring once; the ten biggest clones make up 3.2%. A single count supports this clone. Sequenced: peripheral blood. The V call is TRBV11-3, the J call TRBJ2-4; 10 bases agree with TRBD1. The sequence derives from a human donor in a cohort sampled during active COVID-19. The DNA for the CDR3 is TGTGCCAGCAGCTCCGGTGGGACAGGGGAAAACATTCAGTACTTC. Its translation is CASSSGGTGENIQYF.